A selection of T cell receptor beta chains follows, all from one sample in a study of T cells in Graves' hyperthyroidism and ophthalmopathy. From the multiplex PCR reads, TCRdb called clonotypes with MiXCR, one entry per CDR3 protein. The sample records 640,000 or so distinct CDR3 sequences, roughly 14% being singletons. The specimen was blood. Source of these receptors: a woman aged 40 to 55 with Graves' ophthalmopathy. CDR3s include the opening cysteine and the closing phenylalanine or tryptophan. Each record gives: D gene, V gene, J gene, clone size, CDR3 DNA, CDR3 protein. The D gene is left open where the match is weak. Rows may omit the clone size; those that give it use once, few, many or a size class.

>-|TRBV2|TRBJ2-7|many
TGTGCCAGCAGTGAGCTGGCAGGGACACCCTACGAGCAGTACTTC
CASSELAGTPYEQYF
>-|TRBV5-6|TRBJ2-7|many
TGTGCCAGCAGCGACCGGGGCCAAGGGAGGAGCTACGAGCAGTACTTC
CASSDRGQGRSYEQYF
>-|TRBV20-1|TRBJ2-7|few
TGCAGTGCTAAACAGGGAAGCTCCTACGAGCAGTACTTC
CSAKQGSSYEQYF
>-|TRBV6-5|TRBJ2-7|-
TGTGCCAGCAGTTACTCTGGCGGACACGAACCCTACGAGCAGTACTTC
CASSYSGGHEPYEQYF
>TRBD1|TRBV30|TRBJ1-1|many
TGTGCCTGGAGTGGGACAGGGTTGAACACTGAAGCTTTCTTT
CAWSGTGLNTEAFF
>-|TRBV19|TRBJ2-7|-
TGTGCCAGTAGTAGGGCCGCAACCGGGACTGAGACCTACGAGCAGTACTTC
CASSRAATGTETYEQYF
>-|TRBV20-1|TRBJ2-7|many
TGCAGTGCTAGAGCTCGGGGCCTCCGCTCCTACGAGCAGTACTTC
CSARARGLRSYEQYF
>-|TRBV5-1|TRBJ1-1|-
TGCGCCAGCAGCTTGGTTGTTTTCGAGGGTATCGAAGCTTTCTTT
CASSLVVFEGIEAFF
>-|TRBV27|TRBJ1-2|many
TGTGCCAGCAGTTTAAGTGTGTTTGACTATGGCTACACCTTC
CASSLSVFDYGYTF
>-|TRBV28|TRBJ2-4|few
TGTGCCAGCAGTTTAGGGGCCCGCAAGAACATTCAGCACTTC
CASSLGARKNIQHF
>TRBD2|TRBV7-3|TRBJ2-7|once
TGTGCCAGCAGCTTTGGACTAGCGGGAGGAGTCTCCTACGAGCAGTACTTC
CASSFGLAGGVSYEQYF
>TRBD2|TRBV28|TRBJ2-5|many
TGTGCCAGCAGTTTCCAAATTGGAGCGGGAGGGCTTAACGGAGAGACCCAGTACTTC
CASSFQIGAGGLNGETQYF
>-|TRBV28|TRBJ2-1|few
TGTGCCAGCAGCCACGATGGTACCAATGAGCAGTTCTTC
CASSHDGTNEQFF
>-|TRBV12-3/TRBV12-4|TRBJ2-5|-
TGTGCCAGCAGTTGGGGAGACACGGAGACCCAGTACTTC
CASSWGDTETQYF
>-|TRBV6-1|TRBJ2-5|-
TGTGCCAGTGGGGCAGGAGGAGAGGAGACCCAGTACTTC
CASGAGGEETQYF
>TRBD1|TRBV19|TRBJ2-7|many
TGTGCCAGGTCGACAGGGGGCCTCCTGAGGGGAGAGCAGTACTTC
CARSTGGLLRGEQYF
>TRBD1|TRBV28|TRBJ1-5|many
TGTGCCAGCAGGATCAGGACAAATGACAGGGACCCCTACAATCAGCCCCAGCATTTT
CASRIRTNDRDPYNQPQHF
>-|TRBV28|TRBJ2-7|many
TGTGCCAGCCAGAGAGAGTACGAGCAGTACTTC
CASQREYEQYF
>TRBD2|TRBV7-3|TRBJ2-6|-
TGTGCCAGCAGCCTTGACGGGGGGTTGGGCTCTGGGGCCAACGTCCTGACTTTC
CASSLDGGLGSGANVLTF
>TRBD2|TRBV7-2|TRBJ2-5|few
TGTGCCAGCAGCCGAGAGGGACCCCTCAGCGGGGCGACCCAGTACTTC
CASSREGPLSGATQYF
>-|TRBV11-1|TRBJ1-2|many
TGTGCCAGCAGCCCAAACGTTGGAAGGAAGGCTAACTATGGCTACACCTTC
CASSPNVGRKANYGYTF
>TRBD2|TRBV11-1|TRBJ2-5|-
TGTGCCAGCAGCATGAGCTTCGCGGGGGGCCAAGAGACCCAGTACTTC
CASSMSFAGGQETQYF
>TRBD1|TRBV11-3|TRBJ1-2|many
TGTGCCAGCAGCTTCACCGGGACAGACCATCAGAGCTACACCTTC
CASSFTGTDHQSYTF
>TRBD2|TRBV18|TRBJ2-2|many
TGTGCCAGCTCGCCCGTAGCGGGAACGAACACCGGGGAGCTGTTTTTT
CASSPVAGTNTGELFF
>-|TRBV28|TRBJ1-1|many
TGTGCCAGCATAGGCGCTGAAGCTTTCTTT
CASIGAEAFF
>-|TRBV24-1|TRBJ2-5|many
TGTGCCACCAGTGAGTCGGGCAAGGGAGAGACCCAGTACTTC
CATSESGKGETQYF
>-|TRBV11-3|TRBJ2-2|-
TGTGCCAGCAGCTTTGGGACAGCGGGTGGGGAGCTGTTTTTT
CASSFGTAGGELFF
>-|TRBV12-3/TRBV12-4|TRBJ2-7|many
TGTGCCAGCAGTAAGAGGGGGGGCTCCTACGAGCAGTACTTC
CASSKRGGSYEQYF
>-|TRBV19|TRBJ1-1|many
TGTGCCAGTAGTATGGGGGCTGAAGCTTTCTTT
CASSMGAEAFF
>-|TRBV20-1|TRBJ1-2|many
TGCAGCTCCGAATTACAGCGATACTATGGCTACACCTTC
CSSELQRYYGYTF
>-|TRBV28|TRBJ2-3|-
TGTGCCAGCAGTACCCTCCGGGACTCGAAAATCACAGATACGCAGTATTTT
CASSTLRDSKITDTQYF
>-|TRBV6-1|TRBJ2-2|many
TGTGCCAGCAGTCCGCCGCCTTCGACCACCGGGGAGCTGTTTTTT
CASSPPPSTTGELFF
>-|TRBV7-2|TRBJ1-5|few
TGTGCCAGCAGCTTAGTGGAGGGTAATCAGCCCCAGCATTTT
CASSLVEGNQPQHF
>-|TRBV6-2/TRBV6-3|TRBJ1-5|-
TGTGCCAGCAGTCTCCCCGGGGCAGGGCTAAATCAGCCCCAGCATTTT
CASSLPGAGLNQPQHF
>-|TRBV5-5|TRBJ1-1|-
TGTGCCAGCAGCAGGGGCAGGGTCCCGAACACTGAAGCTTTCTTT
CASSRGRVPNTEAFF
>-|TRBV28|TRBJ1-1|many
TGTGCCAGCAGCCCCTCGTGGGAGGGCACTGAAGCTTTCTTT
CASSPSWEGTEAFF
>-|TRBV20-1|TRBJ1-1|many
TGCAGTGCTAGGACGGGGAGCGGGGACACTGAAGCTTTCTTT
CSARTGSGDTEAFF
>TRBD1|TRBV13|TRBJ1-2|many
TGTGCCAGCAGCTTAGGTCCGGGACAGGGTGTGGATGGCTACACCTTC
CASSLGPGQGVDGYTF
>-|TRBV7-2|TRBJ2-7|many
TGTGCCAGCAGCTTAGGGGGCACTATCTCCTACGAGCAGTACTTC
CASSLGGTISYEQYF
>-|TRBV7-9|TRBJ1-1|-
TGTGCCAGCAGCTTAGTAGACAAGGCAGCTTTCTTT
CASSLVDKAAFF
>TRBD1|TRBV6-4|TRBJ1-1|few
TGTGCCAGCAGTGCCGAGACAGGGGCTGGCACTGAAGCTTTCTTT
CASSAETGAGTEAFF
>-|TRBV10-3|TRBJ2-7|many
TGTGCCATCAGTGAGTCGACAGGTCTTCGAGGATGGTACTTC
CAISESTGLRGWYF
>-|TRBV15|TRBJ2-7|many
TGTGCCACCAGCAGAGTTGGGGGGTACGAGCAGTACTTC
CATSRVGGYEQYF
>-|TRBV12-3/TRBV12-4|TRBJ2-7|many
TGTGCCAGCAGTTTTGACGCTTCCTACGAGCAGTACTTC
CASSFDASYEQYF
>TRBD1|TRBV11-1|TRBJ1-1|many
TGTGCCAGCAGCTTACTAACAGGGGGCCTGGACACTGAAGCTTTCTTT
CASSLLTGGLDTEAFF
>TRBD2|TRBV7-2|TRBJ2-5|-
TGTGCCAGCAGCTGGGGGACTAGCGGGGGCCAAGAGACCCAGTACTTC
CASSWGTSGGQETQYF
>TRBD1|TRBV3-1|TRBJ2-1|-
TGTGCCAGCAGCCAAGAGGCCGGGACAGCCGATTGGGATGAGCAGTTCTTC
CASSQEAGTADWDEQFF
>-|TRBV20-1|TRBJ1-3|-
TGCAGTGCCCCTAGCTCTGGAAACACCATATATTTT
CSAPSSGNTIYF
>TRBD2|TRBV25-1|TRBJ2-2|many
TGTGCCAGCAGTGGGGGACTAGCGGGCGCCGGGGAGCTGTTTTTT
CASSGGLAGAGELFF
>-|TRBV3-1|TRBJ2-7|few
TGTGCCAGCAGTCAAGAGGGGTTATCGGCCTACGAGCAGTACTTC
CASSQEGLSAYEQYF
>-|TRBV20-1|TRBJ2-2|-
TGCAGTGCTGCCCCACCCCGGGACGGGGAGCTGTTTTTT
CSAAPPRDGELFF
>-|TRBV6-1|TRBJ1-3|many
TGTGCCAGCAGGATGGTGGGGCGGGAAAACACCATATATTTT
CASRMVGRENTIYF
>-|TRBV7-9|TRBJ1-3|many
TGTGCCAGCAGCTCGGACACGTCGACTGGAAACACCATATATTTT
CASSSDTSTGNTIYF